Following are 4 T cell receptor beta chains from one sample sequenced in a study of T cell repertoires in cytomegalovirus infection. No antigen has been identified for these receptors. A single record per CDR3 protein comes from TCRdb applying MiXCR to the reads. The data contain a few hundred thousand distinct CDR3 sequences, 22% of them singletons. The sequences come from cultured PBMCs, collected from culture after CMV antigen stimulation. All receptors derive from a human donor in good health (CMV status not recorded). Some clones in this sample may be carry-over from other donors' samples.

The rearrangement joins TRBV20-1 to TRBJ2-5; the match to TRBD1 covers 9 bases. The V gene end was trimmed by 6 bases and the J gene end by 5 bases; junction bases not matched to a gene: 10. Germline CDR1 DFQATT, CDR2 SNEGSKA (reference sequence). The CDR3 runs 14 residues. CDR3 nucleotides: TGCAGTGCAACCCGGGACAGGGTAGGGGAGACCCAGTACTTC. It specifies CSATRDRVGETQYF.

The V gene is TRBV6-5, the J gene TRBJ2-5, with TRBD1 as a possible D gene (6 bases). Per germline, CDR1 MNHEY and CDR2 SVGAGI. CDR3 length: 13 residues. The V gene lost 6 bases and the J gene lost 1 base, with 9 bases spanning the gap. The CDR3 nucleotides are TGTGCCAGCAGACGGACAGCCCAAGAGACCCAGTACTTC. Protein: CASRRTAQETQYF.

This clonotype was observed many times. The J gene is TRBJ2-5, the V gene TRBV6-1; 10 bases are shared with TRBD1. Per the germline V gene, CDR1 is MNHNS and CDR2 is SASEGT. Trimming removed 5 bases from V and 0 bases from J; junction bases left unmatched: 3. This CDR3 is 15 amino acids long. In nucleotides, the CDR3 is TGTGCCAGCAGTCCGGGGACAGGGGACCAAGAGACCCAGTACTTC. It translates to CASSPGTGDQETQYF.

The CDR3 bases are TGTGCCTGGAGTGTACTACAGACCTCTGGAAACACCATATATTTT. Protein sequence: CAWSVLQTSGNTIYF. The chain combines TRBV30 with TRBJ1-3; D is ambiguous. The length of the CDR3 is 15 residues. Germline CDR1 is GTSNPN and CDR2 is SVGIG (reference sequence). Trimming removed 0 bases at V and 0 bases at J, with 9 bases between.